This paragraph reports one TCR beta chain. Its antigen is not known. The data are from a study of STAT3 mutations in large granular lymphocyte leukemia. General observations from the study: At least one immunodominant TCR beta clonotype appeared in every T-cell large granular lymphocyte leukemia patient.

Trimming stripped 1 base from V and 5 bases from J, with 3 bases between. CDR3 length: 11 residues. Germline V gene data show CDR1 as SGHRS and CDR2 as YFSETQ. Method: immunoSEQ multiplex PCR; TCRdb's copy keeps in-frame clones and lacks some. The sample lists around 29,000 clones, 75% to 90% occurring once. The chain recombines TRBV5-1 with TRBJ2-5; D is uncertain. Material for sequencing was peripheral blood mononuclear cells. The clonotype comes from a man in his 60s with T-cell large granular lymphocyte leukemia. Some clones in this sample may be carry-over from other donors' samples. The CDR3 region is CASSLKETQYF. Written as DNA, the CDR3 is TGCGCCAGCAGCTTGAAGGAGACCCAGTACTTC.